Listed here are 13 T cell receptor beta chains from one sample, sequenced in a study of blood T cell repertoires in COVID-19. Assay: immunoSEQ multiplex PCR; the TCRdb copy retains only in-frame clones and omits some. The sample carries nearly 350,000 clones, 87% recorded once. Sequencing input: peripheral blood. These receptors were collected from a woman between 50 and 59 years old with COVID-19, enrolled during active disease.

This chain's CDR3 is CATSRDLLAEYEQYF. The DNA for the CDR3 is TGTGCCACCAGCAGAGACCTTCTAGCGGAGTACGAGCAGTACTTC. The V and J genes are TRBV15 and TRBJ2-7, with 7 positions matching TRBD2. CDR1 and CDR2 from the germline V gene are LNHNV and YYDKDF (reference sequence). After removal of 0 bases from V and 4 bases from J, the junction contained 6 bases not matched to a gene. The CDR3 is made up of 15 amino acids.

The chain has TRBV30 and TRBJ1-5; no clear D gene. CDR3 length: 14 amino acids. Germline V lookup: CDR1 GTSNPN, CDR2 SVGIG (reference sequence). The ends were cut back, 0 bases at V and 2 bases at J, with 8 bases in the middle. The CDR3 region has the DNA TGTGCCTGGAGTGTTCGTCTTGGCAATCAGCCCCAGCATTTT. It specifies CAWSVRLGNQPQHF. The full variable domain, with the rest looked up from reference TRBV30 and TRBJ1-5, is SQTIHQWPATLVQPVGSPLSLECTVEGTSNPNLYWYRQAAGRGLQLLFYSVGIGQISSEVPQNLSASRPQDRQFILSSKKLLLSDSGFYLCAWSVRLGNQPQHFGDGTRLSIL.

The chain combines TRBV11-3 with TRBJ1-2; D perhaps matches TRBD1 (5 bases). This CDR3 spans 13 amino acids. Trimming stripped 5 bases from V and 8 bases from J, with 15 bases between. Germline-derived CDR1 and CDR2 are SGHNT and YENEEA. The CDR3 spells CASSQAGAGGYTF. DNA for the CDR3: TGTGCCAGCAGCCAAGCTGGGGCTGGGGGCTACACCTTC.

The chain couples TRBV5-6 to TRBJ2-7; 9 bases agree with TRBD2. The CDR3 runs 14 residues. V trimming: 5 bases; J trimming: 2 bases; junction bases outside the gene matches: 5. CDR1 and CDR2 from the germline V gene are SGHDT and YYEEEE. In DNA, the CDR3 is TGTGCCAGCAGGCAGACTAGCGGCACCTACGAGCAGTACTTC. Translated, it gives CASRQTSGTYEQYF.

This rearrangement joins TRBV2 to TRBJ1-2; the D gene is possibly TRBD1 (6 bases). Trimming stripped 6 bases from V and 2 bases from J, with 16 bases between. From germline, CDR1 is SNHLY and CDR2 FYNNEI. The CDR3 has 15 residues. CDR3 DNA: TGTGCCAGCAGGGACGAATCGACAGGAAACTATGGCTACACCTTC. Translated: CASRDESTGNYGYTF.

The rearrangement uses TRBV4-2 and TRBJ2-7, with 14 bases identical to TRBD2. CDR3 length: 19 residues. V shed 4 bases, J shed 2 bases, and the junction held 13 bases outside the gene matches. Looked up from germline, CDR1 is LGHNA and CDR2 is YNFKEQ. In DNA, the CDR3 is TGTGCCAGCAGCCGAACCCCCGGGACTAGCGGGAGAATGGCCTACGAGCAGTACTTC. Translating gives CASSRTPGTSGRMAYEQYF.

The chain joins TRBV2 to TRBJ1-2; 7 positions agree with TRBD1. CDR3 size: 15 residues. V lost 6 bases, J lost 3 bases, and 10 bases stayed unmatched. CDR1 is SNHLY and CDR2 is FYNNEI in the germline V gene. CDR3 loop: CASSASGQVDYGYTF. The CDR3 coding sequence is TGTGCCAGCAGCGCCAGTGGACAGGTGGACTATGGCTACACCTTC.

The chain joins TRBV7-9 to TRBJ2-2; TRBD1 matches at 7 bases. CDR3 length: 16 residues. V lost 2 bases, J lost 5 bases, and 8 bases stayed unmatched. Germline values: CDR1 SEHNR, CDR2 FQNEAQ (reference sequence). This chain's CDR3 is CASSLKIFRGTGELFF. CDR3 bases: TGTGCCAGCAGCTTAAAGATCTTCAGGGGGACCGGGGAGCTGTTTTTT.

The table lists this clone with a count of one. The chain combines TRBV5-1 with TRBJ1-1, with 7 bases lining up with TRBD1. Germline V CDR1 and CDR2: SGHRS, YFSETQ. The CDR3 is made up of 14 amino acids. The junction had 2 bases not matched to a gene; V was cut back by 2 bases and J by 1 base. The CDR3: CASSFNRGNTEAFF. DNA for the CDR3: TGCGCCAGCAGCTTTAACAGGGGGAACACTGAAGCTTTCTTT.

The chain joins TRBV7-9 to TRBJ1-2, with D hard to call. Germline V gives CDR1 SEHNR, CDR2 FQNEAQ (reference sequence). Trimming cost V 3 bases and J 0 bases, with 8 bases left between them. This CDR3 region has 14 residues. The CDR3 region has the DNA TGTGCCAGCAGCTTCACTGCTACTAACTATGGCTACACCTTC. This gives the protein CASSFTATNYGYTF.

The J gene is TRBJ2-7, the V gene TRBV5-1, with TRBD1 matching 7 bases. The CDR3 spans 12 residues. V was clipped by 4 bases and J by 4 bases; unmatched bases: 2. CDR1 and CDR2 from the germline V gene are SGHRS and YFSETQ. CDR3 in DNA: TGCGCCAGCAGCCTCAGGGGGTACGAGCAGTACTTC. This sequence encodes CASSLRGYEQYF. The full variable domain, rest sourced from reference TRBV5-1 and TRBJ2-7, is KAGVTQTPRYLIKTRGQQVTLSCSPISGHRSVSWYQQTPGQGLQFLFEYFSETQRNKGNFPGRFSGRQFSNSRSEMNVSTLELGDSALYLCASSLRGYEQYFGPGTRLTVT.

This rearrangement joins TRBV19 to TRBJ1-1; D perhaps matches TRBD1 (6 bases). With 11 bases removed from V and 1 base from J, the gap between germline ends came to 20 bases. Germline CDR1 reads LNHDA; CDR2 reads SQIVND (reference sequence). The length of the CDR3 is 15 residues. CDR3 residues: CASSLQGLANTEAFF. CDR3 DNA: TGTGCCTCCTCTCTCCAGGGGTTGGCGAACACTGAAGCTTTCTTT.

This clone was observed a handful of times. J is TRBJ2-7 and V is TRBV5-1; 10 bases line up with TRBD2. This CDR3 has 15 residues. With 4 bases clipped from V and 5 bases from J, the junction kept 9 bases outside the gene matches. CDR1 is SGHRS and CDR2 is YFSETQ in the germline V gene. In nucleotides, the CDR3 is TGCGCCAGCAGCGCAATAATCGGACTAGCGGACGAGCAGTACTTC. This encodes CASSAIIGLADEQYF.